Presented here are 27 T cell receptor beta chains from one specimen sequenced in a study of T cells expressing NK-cell markers. TCRdb reanalyzed the 5' RACE reads, giving one entry per CDR3 protein sequence and no DNA. In all, the sample yields 550,000 or so distinct CDR3 sequences. Specimen: blood T cells: a sorted CD56 or NKG2C T cell subset, CD4+ or CD8+ T cells, or bulk PBMC T cells (not recorded which). The origin of the receptors is a young man in good health.

This rearrangement joins TRBV7-9 to TRBJ2-2; as DNA is missing, the TRBD2 call by TCRdb cannot be tested. Germline CDR1 and CDR2: SEHNR and FQNEAQ (reference sequence). The CDR3 has 16 residues. The CDR3 loop is CASRPPGLAGWRELFF.

The rearrangement joins TRBV30 to TRBJ2-5; with no DNA, the TCRdb D assignment of TRBD2 cannot be verified. Germline V gene sequence: CDR1 GTSNPN, CDR2 SVGIG (reference sequence). This CDR3 comprises 14 residues. This CDR3 is CAWSVQTSGETQYF.

The chain uses TRBV7-2 and TRBJ2-2; TCRdb selects TRBD2, and the lack of DNA leaves this call unchecked. The germline gives CDR1 SGHTA, CDR2 FQGNSA. The CDR3 consists of 15 residues. CDR3 sequence: CASSGRGSKAGELFF.

This chain joins TRBV7-2 and TRBJ2-3; as DNA is missing, the TRBD1 call by TCRdb cannot be tested. The CDR3 totals 16 residues. Germline values: CDR1 SGHTA, CDR2 FQGNSA. This CDR3 is CASSLGPGVLTDTQYF.

The V and J genes are TRBV12-3 or TRBV12-4 and TRBJ1-2. The CDR3 is 12 amino acids. The CDR3 reads CASSFQDSGYTF.

This chain connects TRBV12-3 or TRBV12-4 to TRBJ2-7; TCRdb selects TRBD1, and the lack of DNA leaves this call unchecked. The CDR3 is made up of 16 amino acids. This CDR3 is CASSSKTESRLYEQYF.

The chain uses TRBV6-5 and TRBJ2-7; TCRdb lists TRBD1, though no DNA is available to test this call. The CDR3 has 16 amino acids. Germline lookup yields CDR1 MNHEY and CDR2 SVGAGI. The CDR3 loop is CASSPPPLDIAYEQYF.

CDR3: CASSLVGGRNTEAFF. The rearrangement joins TRBV5-1 to TRBJ1-1; no DNA is available, so the TRBD1 call from TCRdb remains unchecked. CDR1 is SGHRS, CDR2 YFSETQ, per germline. CDR3 size: 15 residues.

Here the CDR3 reads CASSTGRLLNYGYTF. The rearrangement joins TRBV7-9 to TRBJ1-2. This CDR3 contains 15 residues. The germline V gene has CDR1 SEHNR and CDR2 FQNEAQ (reference sequence).

The chain links TRBV12-3 or TRBV12-4 to TRBJ2-7. This CDR3 region has 15 residues. The CDR3 protein is CASGPMGKGSYEQYF.

This chain joins TRBV20-1 and TRBJ2-2; TCRdb proposes TRBD2, but this gene call is untestable without DNA. Germline CDR1 and CDR2: DFQATT and SNEGSKA (reference sequence). This CDR3 spans 17 amino acids. The CDR3: CSARGLAGAANTGELFF.

The chain has TRBV12-3 or TRBV12-4 and TRBJ2-1; TCRdb designates TRBD2, a call that cannot be tested without DNA. There are 14 residues in the CDR3. This chain's CDR3 is CASRLLAGAGEQFF.

The chain links TRBV5-1 to TRBJ2-7; TCRdb gives TRBD2 as the D gene, but with no DNA this cannot be confirmed. This CDR3 is 22 amino acids long. Germline CDR1 is SGHRS and CDR2 is YFSETQ. The chain's CDR3 is CASSFRQGSRTSGRYISYEQYF. Filled out from reference TRBV5-1 and TRBJ2-7, the complete variable domain reads KAGVTQTPRYLIKTRGQQVTLSCSPISGHRSVSWYQQTPGQGLQFLFEYFSETQRNKGNFPGRFSGRQFSNSRSEMNVSTLELGDSALYLCASSFRQGSRTSGRYISYEQYFGPGTRLTVT.

The chain recombines TRBV7-9 with TRBJ2-7; TCRdb picks TRBD1, but there is no DNA to check that call. The CDR3 is 14 amino acids. Germline CDR1 SEHNR, CDR2 FQNEAQ (reference sequence). CDR3 protein: CASSSPSVSYEQYF.

The rearrangement uses TRBV7-8 and TRBJ2-2; the D gene TCRdb calls, TRBD2, cannot be checked with no DNA. The V gene's germline CDR1 is SGHVS and CDR2 FQNEAQ. This CDR3 spans 15 amino acids. CDR3 protein: CASSLLAGVDGELFF.

The rearrangement links TRBV12-3 or TRBV12-4 to TRBJ1-4. The CDR3 covers 14 residues. CDR3 amino acids: CASSFEQISEKLFF.

This chain joins TRBV7-9 and TRBJ2-5; the TCRdb D gene call, TRBD2, has no DNA to confirm it. The CDR3 covers 16 residues. CDR1 is SEHNR and CDR2 is FQNEAQ in the germline V gene (reference sequence). The CDR3 here is CASSEYSGGSQETQYF. Full variable domain (outside the CDR3, taken from reference TRBV7-9 and TRBJ2-5): DTGVSQNPRHKITKRGQNVTFRCDPISEHNRLYWYRQTLGQGPEFLTYFQNEAQLEKSRLLSDRFSAERPKGSFSTLEIQRTEQGDSAMYLCASSEYSGGSQETQYFGPGTRLLVL.

The chain combines TRBV28 with TRBJ2-7; TCRdb selects TRBD1, and the lack of DNA leaves this call unchecked. There are 15 residues in the CDR3. The germline gives CDR1 MDHEN, CDR2 SYDVKM. The chain's CDR3 is CASSTSRTGVHEQYF.

J is TRBJ1-4 and V is TRBV7-9. The length of the CDR3 is 14 residues. CDR1 is SEHNR and CDR2 is FQNEAQ in the germline V gene (reference sequence). CDR3 residues: CASSFKGGGEKLFF. Supplemented by reference TRBV7-9 and TRBJ1-4, the full variable domain reads DTGVSQNPRHKITKRGQNVTFRCDPISEHNRLYWYRQTLGQGPEFLTYFQNEAQLEKSRLLSDRFSAERPKGSFSTLEIQRTEQGDSAMYLCASSFKGGGEKLFFGSGTQLSVL.

CDR3 sequence reads: CASSLGGRPGNEQFF. This chain connects TRBV11-2 to TRBJ2-1; the D call of TRBD2 rests on TCRdb alone, since no DNA is present to check it. The CDR3 contains 15 residues. Germline lookup yields CDR1 SGHAT and CDR2 FQNNGV.

The chain links TRBV5-1 to TRBJ2-2; the TRBD2 assignment by TCRdb is unverifiable without DNA. Germline CDR1 and CDR2: SGHRS and YFSETQ. The CDR3 is 16 amino acids. The CDR3 region is CASRSGLAGGTGELFF. Filled out from reference TRBV5-1 and TRBJ2-2, the complete variable domain reads KAGVTQTPRYLIKTRGQQVTLSCSPISGHRSVSWYQQTPGQGLQFLFEYFSETQRNKGNFPGRFSGRQFSNSRSEMNVSTLELGDSALYLCASRSGLAGGTGELFFGEGSRLTVL.

The chain uses TRBV27 and TRBJ1-1; TCRdb gives TRBD1 as the D gene, but with no DNA this cannot be confirmed. CDR3 size: 12 residues. The V gene's germline CDR1 is MNHEY and CDR2 SMNVEV (reference sequence). The CDR3 loop is CASGYRATEAFF.

V and J are TRBV7-2 and TRBJ2-1. This CDR3 comprises 14 residues. Germline CDR1 reads SGHTA; CDR2 reads FQGNSA. The CDR3 is CASLSIPQLDEQFF.

This chain uses TRBV25-1 with TRBJ2-5; TCRdb calls TRBD2, which cannot be checked without DNA. The CDR3 is 16 amino acids. Germline V lookup: CDR1 MGHDK, CDR2 SYGVNS. The CDR3 reads CASSEGGSSARETQYF.

The CDR3 sequence is CSVQRGLVDTIYF. J is TRBJ1-3 and V is TRBV29-1. There are 13 residues in the CDR3. Germline loops: CDR1 SQVTM, CDR2 ANQGSEA.

The genes are TRBV6-5 and TRBJ2-3. The CDR3 loop spans 14 amino acids. The germline CDR1 and CDR2 sequences are MNHEY and SVGAGI. The CDR3 here is CASSRSSGVDTQYF.

The genes are TRBV5-5 and TRBJ2-1. Germline V CDR1 and CDR2: SGHKS, YYEKEE (reference sequence). This CDR3 comprises 18 residues. The CDR3 here is CASSLVFRMTRAENEQFF.